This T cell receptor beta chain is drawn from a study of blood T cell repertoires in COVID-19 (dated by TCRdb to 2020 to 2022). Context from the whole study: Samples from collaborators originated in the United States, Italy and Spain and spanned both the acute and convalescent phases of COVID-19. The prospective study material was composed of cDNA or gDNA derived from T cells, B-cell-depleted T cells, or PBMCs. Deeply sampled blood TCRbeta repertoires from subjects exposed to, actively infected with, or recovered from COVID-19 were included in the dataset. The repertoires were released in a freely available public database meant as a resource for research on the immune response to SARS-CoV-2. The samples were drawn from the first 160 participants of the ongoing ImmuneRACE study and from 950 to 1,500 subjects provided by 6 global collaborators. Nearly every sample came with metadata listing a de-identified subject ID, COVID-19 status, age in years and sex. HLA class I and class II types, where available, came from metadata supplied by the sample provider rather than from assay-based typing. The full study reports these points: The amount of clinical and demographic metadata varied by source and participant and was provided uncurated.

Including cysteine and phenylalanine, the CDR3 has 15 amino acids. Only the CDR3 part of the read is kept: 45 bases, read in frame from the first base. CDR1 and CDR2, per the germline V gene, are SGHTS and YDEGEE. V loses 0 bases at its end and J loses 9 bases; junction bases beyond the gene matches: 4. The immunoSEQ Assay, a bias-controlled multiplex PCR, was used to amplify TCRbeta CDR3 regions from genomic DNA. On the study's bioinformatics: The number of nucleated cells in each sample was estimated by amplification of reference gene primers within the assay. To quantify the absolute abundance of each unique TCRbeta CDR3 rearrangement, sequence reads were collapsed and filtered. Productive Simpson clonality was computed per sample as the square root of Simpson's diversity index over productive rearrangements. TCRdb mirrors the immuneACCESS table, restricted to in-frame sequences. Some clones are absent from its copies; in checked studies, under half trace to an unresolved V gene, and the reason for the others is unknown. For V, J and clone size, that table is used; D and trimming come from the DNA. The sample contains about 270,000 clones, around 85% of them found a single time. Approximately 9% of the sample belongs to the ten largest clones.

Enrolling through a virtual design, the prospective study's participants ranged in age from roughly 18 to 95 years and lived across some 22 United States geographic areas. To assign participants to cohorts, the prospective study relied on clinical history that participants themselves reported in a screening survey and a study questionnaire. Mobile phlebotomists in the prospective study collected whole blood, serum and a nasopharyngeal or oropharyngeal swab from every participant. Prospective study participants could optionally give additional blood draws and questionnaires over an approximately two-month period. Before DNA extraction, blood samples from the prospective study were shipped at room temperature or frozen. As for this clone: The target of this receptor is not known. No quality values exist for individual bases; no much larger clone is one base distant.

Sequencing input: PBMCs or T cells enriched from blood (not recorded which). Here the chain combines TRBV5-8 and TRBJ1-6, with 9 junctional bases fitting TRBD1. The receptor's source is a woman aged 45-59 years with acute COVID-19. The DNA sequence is TGTGCCAGCAGCTTGGGGGACAGGGAGGGTTCACCCCTCCACTTT. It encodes CASSLGDREGSPLHF.